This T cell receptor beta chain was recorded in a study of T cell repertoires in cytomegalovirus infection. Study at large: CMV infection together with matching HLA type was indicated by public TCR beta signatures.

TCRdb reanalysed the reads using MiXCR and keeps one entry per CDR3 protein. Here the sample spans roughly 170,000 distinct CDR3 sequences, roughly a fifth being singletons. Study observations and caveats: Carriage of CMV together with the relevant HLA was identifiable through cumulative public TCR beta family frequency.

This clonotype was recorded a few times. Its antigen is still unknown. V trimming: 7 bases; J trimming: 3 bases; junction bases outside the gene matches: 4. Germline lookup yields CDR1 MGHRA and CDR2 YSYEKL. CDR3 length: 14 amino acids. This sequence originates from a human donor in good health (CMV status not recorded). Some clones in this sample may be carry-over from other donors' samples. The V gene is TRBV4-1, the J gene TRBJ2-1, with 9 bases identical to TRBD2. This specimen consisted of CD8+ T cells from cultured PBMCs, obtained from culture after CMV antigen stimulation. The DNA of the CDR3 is TGCGCCAGCAACCCTAGCGGGGTCTACAATGAGCAGTTCTTC. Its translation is CASNPSGVYNEQFF.